These 30 T cell receptor beta chains were sequenced from one sample in a study of tumor T cells in aggressive B-cell lymphoma. Some clones are missing from TCRdb's copy, which holds only in-frame ones; the method was immunoSEQ multiplex PCR. The sample gives some 10,000 clones, 85% to 95% of which show up once; roughly 3% is in the top ten. Material for sequencing was tumor tissue. These receptors all come from an adult with diffuse large B cell lymphoma.

The chain links TRBV14 to TRBJ1-1; possible D gene TRBD1, 6 bases. The CDR3 contains 17 residues. Looked up from germline, CDR1 is SGHDN and CDR2 is FVKESK. With 2 bases removed from V and 0 bases from J, the gap between germline ends came to 16 bases. This chain's CDR3 is CASSQFPGGRVNTEAFF. The CDR3 DNA is TGTGCCAGCAGCCAATTCCCGGGGGGGCGGGTGAACACTGAAGCTTTCTTT.

The chain couples TRBV25-1 to TRBJ1-4; possibly TRBD1 for D (5 bases). The V and J ends lost 5 bases and 7 bases respectively, with 17 bases between them. CDR1 MGHDK and CDR2 SYGVNS come from the germline V gene. The CDR3 runs 15 residues. The CDR3 here is CASSSGPTGGEKLFF. The CDR3 bases are TGTGCCAGCAGTTCAGGACCCACCGGGGGTGAAAAACTGTTTTTT.

The chain recombines TRBV18 with TRBJ1-3, with TRBD1 matching 8 bases. This CDR3 comprises 14 residues. V lost 4 bases to trimming and J lost 4 bases; unmatched junction nucleotides: 3. Looked up from germline, CDR1 is KGHSH and CDR2 is LQKENI. The CDR3 here is CASSRTGLGNTIYF. In nucleotides, the CDR3 is TGTGCCAGCTCACGGACAGGGTTGGGAAACACCATATATTTT. Looking up the rest from reference TRBV18 and TRBJ1-3 gives the full variable domain: NAGVMQNPRHLVRRRGQEARLRCSPMKGHSHVYWYRQLPEEGLKFMVYLQKENIIDESGMPKERFSAEFPKEGPSILRIQQVVRGDSAAYFCASSRTGLGNTIYFGEGSWLTVV.

As to this clone: At one end the junction does not follow the germline gene, possibly because of a read error. This sample includes further DNA sequences coding for the same CDR3. Here the CDR3 DNA reads TGTGCCAGTAGCATAGATCAGGAGACAGGGCGACACGAGCAGTACTTC. Amino acid sequence: CASSIDQETGRHEQYF. V usage is TRBV19 and J usage is TRBJ2-7, with TRBD1 matching over 7 bases. Germline values: CDR1 LNHDA, CDR2 SQIVND (reference sequence). The CDR3 contains 16 residues. The whole variable domain, filled in from reference TRBV19 and TRBJ2-7, reads DGGITQSPKYLFRKEGQNVTLSCEQNLNHDAMYWYRQDPGQGLRLIYYSQIVNDFQKGDIAEGYSVSREKKESFPLTVTSAQKNPTAFYLCASSIDQETGRHEQYFGPGTRLTVT.

The rearrangement joins TRBV7-3 to TRBJ2-1, with TRBD2 matching over 8 bases. V gave up 4 bases and J gave up 4 bases; unmatched junction bases: 9. The V gene's germline CDR1 is SGHTA and CDR2 FQGTGA. The CDR3 contains 16 residues. In DNA, the CDR3 is TGTGCCAGCAGCTCCCCCGGGAGCGGGGGATACAATGAGCAGTTCTTC. It translates to CASSSPGSGGYNEQFF.

The rearrangement joins TRBV7-8 to TRBJ1-5; D is uncertain. V was cut by 3 bases and J by 2 bases, with 8 bases left in between. The CDR3 spans 14 residues. Germline V gives CDR1 SGHVS, CDR2 FQNEAQ. The CDR3 nucleotides read TGTGCCAGCAGCTTTGGGCAGGGCAATCAGCCCCAGCATTTT. It yields the protein CASSFGQGNQPQHF. Full variable domain (outside the CDR3, taken from reference TRBV7-8 and TRBJ1-5): GAGVSQSPRYKVAKRGQDVALRCDPISGHVSLFWYQQALGQGPEFLTYFQNEAQLDKSGLPSDRFFAERPEGSVSTLKIQRTQQEDSAVYLCASSFGQGNQPQHFGDGTRLSIL.

The V and J genes are TRBV6-5 and TRBJ1-2, with TRBD1 matching 7 bases. The germline V gene has CDR1 MNHEY and CDR2 SVGAGI. Trimming at V came to 6 bases and at J to 4 bases, leaving 11 bases not matched to a gene. CDR3 length equals 15 residues. CDR3 nucleotides: TGTGCCAGCAGAGTTGGTGGGACAGACTTCTATGGCTACACCTTC. Protein: CASRVGGTDFYGYTF.

This chain connects TRBV4-1 to TRBJ2-1; unclear D gene. The CDR3 is 13 amino acids. V lost 1 base and J 7 bases, leaving 8 bases between the germline ends. Germline CDR1 MGHRA, CDR2 YSYEKL. The chain's CDR3 is CASSQVGDNEQFF. The CDR3 region has the DNA TGCGCCAGCAGCCAAGTGGGCGATAATGAGCAGTTCTTC.

The chain carries TRBV5-1 and TRBJ2-1; the D gene is possibly TRBD2 (5 bases). CDR1 is SGHRS, CDR2 YFSETQ, per germline. Between the trimmed V and J ends, which lost 3 bases and 2 bases, there was a span of 21 bases. This CDR3 has 18 amino acids. CDR3 sequence (DNA): TGCGCCAGCAGCTCTCGTCCCGCCCAGAGGGTTACCTACAATGAGCAGTTCTTC. Translated: CASSSRPAQRVTYNEQFF.

This chain links TRBV21-1 with TRBJ2-7; the D segment call TRBD2 is taken from the table without a DNA check. TRBV21-1 is described as a pseudogene. CDR3 length equals 15 residues. The CDR3 DNA sequence: TGTGCCAGCTTCCACCGGGACTCAAACTCCTACGAGCAGTACTTC. Its translation is CASFHRDSNSYEQYF.

The chain links TRBV11-2 to TRBJ2-1, with TRBD2 matching over 8 bases. Losses at the gene ends were 5 bases for V and 10 bases for J; bases not matched to a gene: 10. Germline CDR1 is SGHAT and CDR2 is FQNNGV. The CDR3 contains 14 residues. CDR3 nucleotides: TGTGCCAGCAGCCCTCAGCCGGGGGGGGGAGAGCAGTTCTTC. Protein: CASSPQPGGGEQFF.

The chain carries TRBV19 and TRBJ2-1, with D perhaps TRBD1 (5 bases). Trimming took off 5 bases at V and 4 bases at J, with 12 bases between the two ends. The CDR3 extends over 14 amino acids. CDR1 is LNHDA, CDR2 SQIVND, per germline (reference sequence). DNA of the CDR3: TGTGCCAGTAGTCCCAGGACATCTTACAATGAGCAGTTCTTC. Amino acid sequence: CASSPRTSYNEQFF.

The chain recombines TRBV5-8 with TRBJ1-4, with D unclear. This CDR3 region has 11 residues. Germline CDR1 and CDR2: SGHTS and YDEGEE. With 3 bases removed from V and 9 bases from J, the gap between germline ends came to 6 bases. The CDR3 DNA sequence: TGTGCCAGCAGCTCAGGAAAAAAACTGTTTTTT. This gives the protein CASSSGKKLFF.

The genes are TRBV18 and TRBJ1-3; TRBD1 matches at 7 bases. The CDR3 spans 15 residues. The germline V gene has CDR1 KGHSH and CDR2 LQKENI. V shed 3 bases, J shed 3 bases, and the junction held 5 bases outside the gene matches. CDR3 protein: CASSPTGLDGNTIYF. The CDR3 region has the DNA TGTGCCAGCTCACCGACAGGGTTAGATGGAAACACCATATATTTT.

The CDR3: CASSFREVLLNTEAFF. The DNA of the CDR3 is TGTGCCAGCAGCTTCCGGGAAGTTCTACTGAACACTGAAGCTTTCTTT. The rearrangement links TRBV5-8 to TRBJ1-1; D remains ambiguous. CDR3 length: 16 residues. Germline V gene lookup returns CDR1 SGHTS and CDR2 YDEGEE. V lost 2 bases, J lost 0 bases, and 14 bases lay in between. Filled out from reference TRBV5-8 and TRBJ1-1, the complete variable domain reads EAGVTQSPTHLIKTRGQQATLRCSPISGHTSVYWYQQALGLGLQFLLWYDEGEERNRGNFPPRFSGRQFPNYSSELNVNALELEDSALYLCASSFREVLLNTEAFFGQGTRLTVV.

This chain uses TRBV30 with TRBJ1-6; TRBD1 matches at 7 bases. CDR3 size: 19 residues. V lost 1 base and J lost 0; bases outside the gene matches: 12. Germline CDR1 and CDR2: GTSNPN and SVGIG (reference sequence). This CDR3 reads CAWSALRGHTSSYNSPLHF. The CDR3 DNA reads TGTGCCTGGAGTGCCTTAAGGGGGCATACGAGCTCCTATAATTCACCCCTCCACTTT.

The chain recombines TRBV5-4 with TRBJ2-7; possibly TRBD1 for D (5 bases). The V end lost 3 bases, the J end lost 6 bases, and 10 bases lay between the germline ends. The CDR3 runs to 12 residues. Germline lookup yields CDR1 SGHNT and CDR2 YYREEE (reference sequence). CDR3 loop: CASSYTGTEQYF. Written as DNA, the CDR3 is TGTGCCAGCAGCTATACAGGTACCGAGCAGTACTTC.

The V gene is TRBV27, the J gene TRBJ2-6; D unresolved. Trimming removed 5 bases at V and 4 bases at J, with 6 bases between. Looked up from germline, CDR1 is MNHEY and CDR2 is SMNVEV (reference sequence). CDR3 size: 13 residues. Here the CDR3 DNA reads TGTGCCAGCAGTCCCTTAGGGGCCAACGTCCTGACTTTC. Its translation: CASSPLGANVLTF.

The rearrangement uses TRBV6-5 and TRBJ1-6; 8 nucleotides match TRBD1. Germline CDR1 and CDR2: MNHEY and SVGAGI. There are 14 residues in the CDR3. V trimming: 8 bases; J trimming: 9 bases; junction bases outside the gene matches: 9. Here the CDR3 DNA reads TGTGCCAGCGGAAAAGACAGGGGTATTTCACCCCTCCACTTT. Protein sequence: CASGKDRGISPLHF.

This chain uses TRBV18 with TRBJ2-1; 9 positions match TRBD2. CDR3 length equals 16 residues. The V gene end was trimmed by 7 bases and the J gene end by 5 bases; junction bases not matched to a gene: 12. The V gene's germline CDR1 is KGHSH and CDR2 LQKENI. The CDR3 DNA reads as TGTGCCAGCTACCGACTAGCGGTTCGTAGGGACAATGAGCAGTTCTTC. The encoded protein is CASYRLAVRRDNEQFF.

V usage is TRBV5-1 and J usage is TRBJ2-7; 7 nucleotides agree with TRBD1. Germline V lookup: CDR1 SGHRS, CDR2 YFSETQ. This CDR3 contains 14 residues. The V segment lost 4 bases and the J segment 1 base; nucleotides outside the gene matches: 5. The CDR3 sequence: CASSLQGISYEQYF. The CDR3 DNA sequence: TGCGCCAGCAGCCTACAGGGGATATCCTACGAGCAGTACTTC.

The J gene is TRBJ2-7, the V gene TRBV6-1; 8 nucleotides line up with TRBD1. Germline V gives CDR1 MNHNS, CDR2 SASEGT. V shed 6 bases, J shed 4 bases, and the junction held 11 bases outside the gene matches. This CDR3 region has 15 residues. The CDR3 bases are TGTGCCAGCAGGGGACCCGGGACAGGTCCTTACGAGCAGTACTTC. It codes for CASRGPGTGPYEQYF.

This chain connects TRBV6-5 to TRBJ2-7; 8 bases line up with TRBD1. Germline loops: CDR1 MNHEY, CDR2 SVGAGI. J was trimmed by 3 bases and V by 5 bases; bases with no gene match: 6. The CDR3 is 14 residues long. The CDR3 nucleotides are TGTGCCAGCAGTCACCGGGACAGGCACTACGAGCAGTACTTC. It codes for CASSHRDRHYEQYF.

In this sample, this clone turned up once. The chain couples TRBV7-2 to TRBJ2-4; 7 bases fit TRBD2. The trim removed 4 bases at V and 5 bases at J, leaving 2 bases unmatched. Germline V lookup: CDR1 SGHTA, CDR2 FQGNSA. The CDR3 contains 13 residues. The CDR3 is CASSWEGQNIQYF. The CDR3 region has the DNA TGTGCCAGCAGCTGGGAGGGACAAAACATTCAGTACTTC.

CDR3 loop: CASSGTSVGETQYF. In nucleotides, the CDR3 is TGCGCCAGCAGCGGGACTAGCGTGGGAGAGACCCAGTACTTC. The rearrangement joins TRBV5-1 to TRBJ2-5; the match to TRBD2 covers 10 bases. This CDR3 is 14 amino acids long. With V trimmed by 4 bases and J by 4 bases, 4 bases remained unmatched. Germline assignment: CDR1 SGHRS and CDR2 YFSETQ.

The V gene is TRBV19, the J gene TRBJ1-4; no clear D gene. The V gene's germline CDR1 is LNHDA and CDR2 SQIVND (reference sequence). V lost 5 bases and J lost 0, with 7 bases in between. The CDR3 totals 14 residues. In nucleotides, the CDR3 is TGTGCCAGTAGTTTAGTCTCAACTAATGAAAAACTGTTTTTT. This sequence encodes CASSLVSTNEKLFF.

This chain connects TRBV18 to TRBJ1-3, with D hard to call. V was trimmed by 3 bases and J by 4 bases, leaving 13 bases between them. The CDR3 totals 15 residues. Germline CDR1 and CDR2: KGHSH and LQKENI. DNA for the CDR3: TGTGCCAGCTCACCCAGACAAGAAACCGGAAACACCATATATTTT. It codes for CASSPRQETGNTIYF. Full variable domain (missing parts from reference TRBV18 and TRBJ1-3): NAGVMQNPRHLVRRRGQEARLRCSPMKGHSHVYWYRQLPEEGLKFMVYLQKENIIDESGMPKERFSAEFPKEGPSILRIQQVVRGDSAAYFCASSPRQETGNTIYFGEGSWLTVV.

The chain recombines TRBV2 with TRBJ1-5; D perhaps matches TRBD1 (6 bases). Deletions cut 6 bases from V and 2 bases from J, with 11 bases between. The CDR3 spans 14 residues. Germline V gene lookup returns CDR1 SNHLY and CDR2 FYNNEI. The CDR3 protein is CASSPDRGNQPQHF. CDR3 sequence (DNA): TGTGCCAGCAGCCCGGACAGAGGCAATCAGCCCCAGCATTTT.

This clone was observed a single time. V usage is TRBV28 and J usage is TRBJ1-5; TRBD1 matches 9 bases. The germline V gene has CDR1 MDHEN and CDR2 SYDVKM. The trim removed 2 bases at V and 8 bases at J, leaving 7 bases unmatched. This CDR3 is built from 15 residues. The CDR3 coding sequence is TGTGCCAGCAGTTTAGAACAGGGGGCTGGAGAGCCCCAGCATTTT. Its protein is CASSLEQGAGEPQHF.

This clone has just a few counts. The sample has other DNA sequences that encode this CDR3 too. This CDR3 is CASRPGTSGSDEQFF. In DNA, the CDR3 is TGTGCCAGCAGACCTGGGACTAGCGGGAGTGATGAGCAGTTCTTC. The chain carries TRBV6-1 and TRBJ2-1; 14 bases match TRBD2. Germline assignment: CDR1 MNHNS and CDR2 SASEGT. The junction had 6 bases not matched to a gene; V was cut back by 6 bases and J by 8 bases. The CDR3 totals 15 residues.